This T cell receptor (beta chain) stems from a study of early T cells in non-severe SARS-CoV-2 infection. From germline, CDR1 is SGHNT and CDR2 YYREEE (reference sequence). The CDR3 totals 13 residues. TCRdb independently ran MiXCR on the 5' RACE reads; one entry per CDR3 protein. This table has around 46,000 distinct CDR3 sequences, roughly 5.3% appearing once. This clonotype has at least ten counts. The junction departs from germline at one end; a sequencing error may be responsible. Specimen: whole blood. The V call is TRBV5-4, the J call TRBJ1-2; 8 bases agree with TRBD1. The TCR comes from an adult who was a healthcare worker with PCR-confirmed SARS-CoV-2 infection or an uninfected control (not recorded which). The CDR3 sequence is CASSSGQVERLAF. The DNA for the CDR3 is TGTGCCAGCAGCTCGGGACAGGTCGAGAGGTTGGCCTTC.